A single sample is the source of the 31 T cell receptor beta chains below, sequenced in a study of neoadjuvant anti-PD-1 for oral cavity cancer. The method was immunoSEQ multiplex PCR; TCRdb's version includes in-frame clones alone and lacks a portion of them. The sample has some 6,900 clones; 70% to 75% are singletons. The specimen was PBMCs, collected before nivolumab (anti-PD-1) treatment. Source of these receptors: a person aged 35 to 85 with oral cavity squamous cell carcinoma.

The chain employs TRBV9 and TRBJ2-3; TRBD1 is a possible D gene (7 bases). CDR1 SGDLS and CDR2 YYNGEE come from the germline V gene. The V gene lost 5 bases and the J gene lost 11 bases, with 24 bases spanning the gap. This CDR3 contains 15 residues. CDR3 sequence: CASSVGDRDVGGQYF. CDR3 nucleotide sequence: TGTGCCAGCAGTGTGGGTGACAGGGATGTCGGGGGGCAGTATTTT. Full variable domain (remainder filled in from reference TRBV9 and TRBJ2-3): DSGVTQTPKHLITATGQRVTLRCSPRSGDLSVYWYQQSLDQGLQFLIQYYNGEERAKGNILERFSAQQFPDLHSELNLSSLELGDSALYFCASSVGDRDVGGQYFGPGTRLTVL.

V is TRBV7-2 and J is TRBJ2-5, with D unclear. Germline loops: CDR1 SGHTA, CDR2 FQGNSA. Trimming stripped 1 base from V and 2 bases from J, with 11 bases between. This CDR3 is 15 amino acids long. This chain's CDR3 is CASSLEPLRQETQYF. As DNA, the CDR3 is TGTGCCAGCAGCTTAGAGCCCCTTCGACAAGAGACCCAGTACTTC.

This chain connects TRBV7-9 to TRBJ1-3; D is unclear. The V end was cut by 1 base, the J end by 10 bases, with 11 bases between. Germline assignment: CDR1 SEHNR and CDR2 FQNEAQ (reference sequence). The CDR3 has 13 amino acids. CDR3 DNA: TGTGCCAGCAGCTTAGTCTCGGTCGGGACCATATATTTT. Amino acids: CASSLVSVGTIYF.

This sequence joins TRBV5-1 and TRBJ1-2; D gene unclear. The CDR3 totals 12 residues. Per the germline V gene, CDR1 is SGHRS and CDR2 is YFSETQ. The V end was cut by 5 bases, the J end by 4 bases, with 9 bases between. The CDR3 sequence: CASRQDTYGYTF. In DNA, the CDR3 is TGCGCCAGCAGACAAGACACCTATGGCTACACCTTC.

This clone was found once. V usage is TRBV5-1 and J usage is TRBJ2-7, with 8 nucleotides matching TRBD1. Germline assignment: CDR1 SGHRS and CDR2 YFSETQ. The trim removed 1 base at V and 2 bases at J, leaving 14 bases unmatched. CDR3 length: 18 amino acids. The CDR3, as DNA: TGCGCCAGCAGCTTGCAGGCCCCAGGCAGGGGGCTTCCCTACGAGCAGTACTTC. Translated, it gives CASSLQAPGRGLPYEQYF. Combining the CDR3 with reference TRBV5-1 and TRBJ2-7 gives the whole variable domain KAGVTQTPRYLIKTRGQQVTLSCSPISGHRSVSWYQQTPGQGLQFLFEYFSETQRNKGNFPGRFSGRQFSNSRSEMNVSTLELGDSALYLCASSLQAPGRGLPYEQYFGPGTRLTVT.

The gene calls are TRBV6-1 and TRBJ1-1; TRBD1 matches 7 bases. V lost 1 base and J lost 4; bases outside the gene matches: 3. CDR1 and CDR2 (germline): MNHNS, SASEGT. The CDR3 is 14 residues long. Here the CDR3 reads CASSEEGAVTEAFF. CDR3 in DNA: TGTGCCAGCAGTGAAGAGGGGGCGGTCACTGAAGCTTTCTTT.

The chain combines TRBV5-1 with TRBJ2-7; D possibly uses TRBD1 or TRBD2 (5 bases each). V was cut by 4 bases and J by 2 bases, with 10 bases left in between. The CDR3 sequence is 13 residues long. Germline CDR1 is SGHRS and CDR2 is YFSETQ. This CDR3 reads CASSVGTTYEQYF. The CDR3 DNA reads as TGCGCCAGCAGCGTCGGGACGACCTACGAGCAGTACTTC.

The chain employs TRBV4-2 and TRBJ2-5, with TRBD1 identical over 8 bases. This CDR3 has 16 residues. Losses at the gene ends were 1 base for V and 2 bases for J; bases not matched to a gene: 6. Looked up from germline, CDR1 is LGHNA and CDR2 is YNFKEQ. The CDR3 is CASSQGDRNNQETQYF. CDR3 in DNA: TGTGCCAGCAGCCAAGGGGACAGGAATAATCAAGAGACCCAGTACTTC.

This rearrangement joins TRBV5-5 to TRBJ2-7; 7 nucleotides agree with TRBD1. CDR1 SGHKS and CDR2 YYEKEE come from the germline V gene (reference sequence). Trimming removed 2 bases from V and 3 bases from J; junction bases left unmatched: 8. The CDR3 length is 15 residues. CDR3 nucleotide sequence: TGTGCCAGCAGCTTTCGTGACAGGGAAGTCTACGAGCAGTACTTC. It is translated as CASSFRDREVYEQYF.

The rearrangement uses TRBV7-2 and TRBJ1-4, with D hard to call. Trimming removed 2 bases from V and 5 bases from J, with 3 bases in between. CDR1 SGHTA and CDR2 FQGNSA come from the germline V gene. This CDR3 has 12 amino acids. The CDR3 spells CASSLPNEKLFF. The CDR3 DNA reads as TGTGCCAGCAGCTTACCGAATGAAAAACTGTTTTTT.

V and J are TRBV6-6 and TRBJ2-2; D might be TRBD1 or TRBD2, each matching 7 bases. The CDR3 contains 16 residues. Germline CDR1 MNHNY, CDR2 SVGAGI (reference sequence). The V end was cut by 7 bases, the J end by 5 bases, with 20 bases between. CDR3 amino acids: CASTYQGGAQTGELFF. The CDR3 DNA reads TGTGCCAGCACCTACCAGGGGGGGGCCCAGACCGGGGAGCTGTTTTTT.

The chain couples TRBV25-1 to TRBJ2-5; either TRBD1 or TRBD2 may fit D (5 bases each). CDR3 length: 12 amino acids. V shed 7 bases and J shed 5 bases, with 11 bases lying between them. Germline CDR1 MGHDK, CDR2 SYGVNS. The CDR3 sequence is CASKGPRETQYF. The CDR3 bases are TGTGCCAGCAAGGGACCGCGGGAGACCCAGTACTTC.

This clone has only a few counts. The chain joins TRBV9 to TRBJ1-2; 11 bases match TRBD1. The CDR3 runs to 15 residues. Germline values: CDR1 SGDLS, CDR2 YYNGEE. V trimming: 3 bases; J trimming: 4 bases; junction bases outside the gene matches: 5. The CDR3 coding sequence is TGTGCCAGCAGCGCCCAGGGACAGGGGGTCTATGGCTACACCTTC. Amino acids: CASSAQGQGVYGYTF.

In its sample, this clone was seen once. The chain has TRBV5-5 and TRBJ2-2, with D hard to call. CDR3 length: 15 residues. Trimming stripped 4 bases from V and 4 bases from J, with 14 bases between. Germline V gives CDR1 SGHKS, CDR2 YYEKEE (reference sequence). The CDR3 DNA sequence: TGTGCCAGCAGCAAGGTCATGGAAGGCACCGGGGAGCTGTTTTTT. It translates to CASSKVMEGTGELFF.

This clone has just a few counts. The DNA for the CDR3 is TGCGCCAGCAGCCAAGAGGGCAGGCTTGGGGCTTTCTTT. Its translation is CASSQEGRLGAFF. J is TRBJ1-1 and V is TRBV4-3; D is undetermined. This CDR3 comprises 13 residues. CDR1 and CDR2 from the germline V gene are LGHNA and YSLEER. V gave up 0 bases and J gave up 11 bases, with 13 bases separating them.

This clone was picked up a small number of times. The V gene is TRBV28, the J gene TRBJ1-2; the D is unclear. Germline-derived CDR1 and CDR2 are MDHEN and SYDVKM. This CDR3 spans 14 amino acids. Between the trimmed V and J ends, which lost 3 bases and 1 base, there was a span of 9 bases. The CDR3 region has the DNA TGTGCCAGCAGTTTCCCTGACGGTAACTATGGCTACACCTTC. It codes for CASSFPDGNYGYTF.

V usage is TRBV7-6 and J usage is TRBJ2-7; D not resolved. This CDR3 spans 15 amino acids. The V end was cut by 2 bases, the J end by 2 bases, with 13 bases between. Germline-derived CDR1 and CDR2 are SGHVS and FNYEAQ. The CDR3 sequence is CASSLRLTSAYEQYF. As DNA, the CDR3 is TGTGCCAGCAGCTTACGTTTGACAAGCGCCTACGAGCAGTACTTC. Filled out from reference TRBV7-6 and TRBJ2-7, the complete variable domain reads GAGVSQSPRYKVTKRGQDVALRCDPISGHVSLYWYRQALGQGPEFLTYFNYEAQQDKSGLPNDRFSAERPEGSISTLTIQRTEQRDSAMYRCASSLRLTSAYEQYFGPGTRLTVT.

The V gene is TRBV7-7, the J gene TRBJ1-1; 7 bases are a match to TRBD1. Germline values: CDR1 SSHAT, CDR2 FNYEAQ (reference sequence). The length of the CDR3 is 13 residues. V lost 5 bases and J lost 6; bases outside the gene matches: 6. CDR3: CASSADRDAEAFF. The CDR3 region has the DNA TGTGCCAGCAGCGCCGACAGGGACGCTGAAGCTTTCTTT.

V gene TRBV19 combines with J gene TRBJ2-5; 13 bases line up with TRBD2. V was clipped by 5 bases and J by 5 bases; unmatched bases: 5. This CDR3 is 15 amino acids long. Germline V gene data show CDR1 as LNHDA and CDR2 as SQIVND (reference sequence). CDR3 loop: CASSGLAGDEETQYF. Written as DNA, the CDR3 is TGTGCCAGTAGTGGACTAGCGGGGGATGAGGAGACCCAGTACTTC.

The V and J genes are TRBV11-2 and TRBJ1-1; D unresolved. CDR1 and CDR2 from the germline V gene are SGHAT and FQNNGV. V shed 2 bases and J shed 0 bases, with 4 bases lying between them. CDR3 size: 13 residues. Here the CDR3 reads CASSLPVNTEAFF. DNA for the CDR3: TGTGCCAGCAGCTTACCAGTGAACACTGAAGCTTTCTTT.

In nucleotides, the CDR3 is TGTGCTAGTGGTTTGGATCGGGTGACCAATCAGCCCCAGCATTTT. This sequence encodes CASGLDRVTNQPQHF. The chain combines TRBV12-5 with TRBJ1-5; D is uncertain. Germline V gene sequence: CDR1 LGHNT, CDR2 FRNRAP. With 1 base removed from V and 3 bases from J, the gap between germline ends came to 10 bases. The CDR3 extends over 15 amino acids.

The V call is TRBV6-4, the J call TRBJ2-7; 8 bases agree with TRBD1. CDR1 MRHNA and CDR2 SNTAGT come from the germline V gene. The CDR3 is made up of 14 amino acids. V was pared by 5 bases and J by 6 bases, with 9 bases of the junction left unmatched. The CDR3: CASSPTGDTSEQYF. DNA for the CDR3: TGTGCCAGCAGTCCGACAGGGGACACGAGCGAGCAGTACTTC.

V usage is TRBV11-2 and J usage is TRBJ2-1, with no clear D. Germline V gives CDR1 SGHAT, CDR2 FQNNGV. V was trimmed by 0 bases and J by 6 bases, leaving 6 bases between them. The CDR3 loop spans 13 amino acids. The DNA for the CDR3 is TGTGCCAGCAGCTTAGATCTCACCAATGAGCAGTTCTTC. Its protein product is CASSLDLTNEQFF.

The CDR3 region has the DNA TGTGCCAGCTCACCGACAGGGAACACCGGGGAGCTGTTTTTT. It is translated as CASSPTGNTGELFF. The rearrangement uses TRBV18 and TRBJ2-2; perhaps TRBD1 as D (6 bases). The germline gives CDR1 KGHSH, CDR2 LQKENI. V lost 3 bases, J lost 1 base, and 6 bases lay in between. This CDR3 has 14 amino acids. The full variable domain, in which reference TRBV18 and TRBJ2-2 provide the parts outside the CDR3, is NAGVMQNPRHLVRRRGQEARLRCSPMKGHSHVYWYRQLPEEGLKFMVYLQKENIIDESGMPKERFSAEFPKEGPSILRIQQVVRGDSAAYFCASSPTGNTGELFFGEGSRLTVL.

The V gene is TRBV11-2, the J gene TRBJ1-2, with D hard to call. Trimming left V 1 base short and J 0 bases short, with 18 bases between. Germline CDR1 is SGHAT and CDR2 is FQNNGV. CDR3 size: 18 residues. The CDR3 nucleotides read TGTGCCAGCAGCTTAGTAGGGTCTGGGCAGCGAGCTAACTATGGCTACACCTTC. Protein sequence: CASSLVGSGQRANYGYTF.

The chain carries TRBV6-6 and TRBJ1-2, with unresolved D. Per the germline V gene, CDR1 is MNHNY and CDR2 is SVGAGI (reference sequence). There are 14 residues in the CDR3. Trimming cost V 6 bases and J 0 bases, with 11 bases left between them. The CDR3 DNA reads TGTGCCAGCAGCTCCCTGGAAGCTAACTATGGCTACACCTTC. It yields the protein CASSSLEANYGYTF.

The V gene is TRBV6-4, the J gene TRBJ1-1; D may be TRBD1 (6 bases). Germline CDR1 and CDR2: MRHNA and SNTAGT. CDR3 size: 14 residues. V shed 2 bases and J shed 4 bases, with 11 bases lying between them. The CDR3 loop reads CASSDTDRPTEAFF. The CDR3 DNA reads TGTGCCAGCAGTGACACCGACAGGCCCACTGAAGCTTTCTTT.

A single count supports this clone. The rearrangement joins TRBV28 to TRBJ2-5, with D possibly TRBD1 on 6 matching bases. Germline CDR1 reads MDHEN; CDR2 reads SYDVKM. The V and J ends lost 7 bases and 5 bases respectively, with 17 bases between them. The CDR3 is 14 residues long. CDR3 sequence reads: CASNGWDQGETQYF. Written as DNA, the CDR3 is TGTGCCAGCAATGGTTGGGATCAGGGGGAGACCCAGTACTTC.

The sample holds one count of this clone. This chain joins TRBV5-4 and TRBJ1-1; no clear D gene. In germline, CDR1 is SGHNT, CDR2 YYREEE (reference sequence). This CDR3 has 14 amino acids. V was clipped by 0 bases and J by 6 bases, with 12 bases between them. The chain's CDR3 is CASSLDLADPEAFF. DNA for the CDR3: TGTGCCAGCAGCTTGGATTTGGCAGACCCTGAAGCTTTCTTT.

This clone has only one observation. The chain joins TRBV7-9 to TRBJ2-2, with D unclear. The germline V and J ends were trimmed by 1 base and 1 base, with 7 bases remaining between them. The germline CDR1 and CDR2 sequences are SEHNR and FQNEAQ (reference sequence). The CDR3 has 15 residues. CDR3 sequence (DNA): TGTGCCAGCAGCTTAGATTTGGGGAACACCGGGGAGCTGTTTTTT. Translated, it gives CASSLDLGNTGELFF. Supplemented by reference TRBV7-9 and TRBJ2-2, the full variable domain reads DTGVSQNPRHKITKRGQNVTFRCDPISEHNRLYWYRQTLGQGPEFLTYFQNEAQLEKSRLLSDRFSAERPKGSFSTLEIQRTEQGDSAMYLCASSLDLGNTGELFFGEGSRLTVL.

The genes are TRBV9 and TRBJ2-7; D call uncertain. This CDR3 comprises 15 residues. The V gene's germline CDR1 is SGDLS and CDR2 YYNGEE. The V end was cut by 0 bases, the J end by 0 bases, with 10 bases between. CDR3 protein: CASSVGEDASYEQYF. The CDR3 DNA reads TGTGCCAGCAGCGTAGGGGAAGATGCCTCCTACGAGCAGTACTTC.